The 12 T cell receptor beta chains below were found in one sample sequenced in a study of cytomegalovirus exposure and HLA in healthy donors. Some clones are missing from TCRdb's copy, which holds only in-frame ones; the method was immunoSEQ multiplex PCR. The sample contains approximately 65,000 clones, roughly 95% of which appear only once. The specimen was PBMCs. Every receptor here comes from a woman aged 18-30 years in good health and CMV-seropositive.

The V gene is TRBV15, the J gene TRBJ1-5; a possible D gene is TRBD1 (6 bases). Germline-derived CDR1 and CDR2 are LNHNV and YYDKDF (reference sequence). The CDR3 is 15 residues long. V lost 2 bases to trimming and J lost 4 bases, with 12 bases between them. Here the CDR3 reads CATSRPDSPNQPQHF. CDR3 sequence (DNA): TGTGCCACCAGCAGACCGGACAGCCCTAATCAGCCCCAGCATTTT.

The chain combines TRBV19 with TRBJ2-7; the match to TRBD2 covers 7 bases. V shed 2 bases, J shed 2 bases, and the junction held 12 bases outside the gene matches. From germline, CDR1 is LNHDA and CDR2 SQIVND (reference sequence). The CDR3 loop spans 17 amino acids. CDR3 in DNA: TGTGCCAGTAGTATACTCCCCGCCGGGGGGACCACCTACGAGCAGTACTTC. Its protein product is CASSILPAGGTTYEQYF.

This chain uses TRBV10-3 with TRBJ2-3; a possible D gene is TRBD1 (5 bases). Trimming pared 8 bases from V and 4 bases from J, leaving 13 bases between. Germline loops: CDR1 ENHRY, CDR2 SYGVKD. The CDR3 contains 13 residues. The CDR3 nucleotides read TGTGCCATCGGCAGGGAAGTAGCAGATACGCAGTATTTT. It specifies CAIGREVADTQYF.

This chain uses TRBV19 with TRBJ2-1, with D possibly matching TRBD2 (5 bases). V gave up 6 bases and J gave up 1 base, with 10 bases separating them. Germline V CDR1 and CDR2: LNHDA, SQIVND (reference sequence). The CDR3 is 14 residues long. In nucleotides, the CDR3 is TGTGCCAGTAGAACCGACTATTCCTACAATGAGCAGTTCTTC. Its protein product is CASRTDYSYNEQFF.

The chain couples TRBV27 to TRBJ2-7, with TRBD2 matching 7 bases. Germline CDR1 and CDR2: MNHEY and SMNVEV (reference sequence). V dropped 4 bases and J dropped 2; count of bases not matched to a gene: 5. The CDR3 covers 14 residues. This CDR3 reads CASSWTRDTYEQYF. DNA of the CDR3: TGTGCCAGCAGTTGGACTAGAGATACCTACGAGCAGTACTTC.

This chain uses TRBV19 with TRBJ2-5, with TRBD2 matching 9 bases. Germline V gene sequence: CDR1 LNHDA, CDR2 SQIVND (reference sequence). Unmatched junction bases numbered 14, after V lost 5 bases and J lost 4 bases. The CDR3 has 17 amino acids. The CDR3 region is CASSPPPYSGRPETQYF. The CDR3 region has the DNA TGTGCCAGTAGTCCACCCCCTTATAGCGGGAGACCAGAGACCCAGTACTTC. Together with reference TRBV19 and TRBJ2-5, the CDR3 gives the full variable domain: DGGITQSPKYLFRKEGQNVTLSCEQNLNHDAMYWYRQDPGQGLRLIYYSQIVNDFQKGDIAEGYSVSREKKESFPLTVTSAQKNPTAFYLCASSPPPYSGRPETQYFGPGTRLLVL.

The gene calls are TRBV10-3 and TRBJ2-5; perhaps TRBD2 as D (6 bases). The CDR3 length is 17 residues. The V end lost 3 bases, the J end lost 5 bases, and 22 bases lay between the germline ends. Germline V gene data show CDR1 as ENHRY and CDR2 as SYGVKD. The CDR3 sequence is CAISEGRLDFRGETQYF. CDR3 DNA sequence: TGTGCCATCAGTGAAGGACGTCTAGACTTTCGGGGGGAGACCCAGTACTTC.

The rearrangement joins TRBV7-9 to TRBJ2-7, with 7 bases aligning to TRBD2. The CDR3 consists of 13 residues. The V gene's germline CDR1 is SEHNR and CDR2 FQNEAQ (reference sequence). The trim removed 6 bases at V and 6 bases at J, leaving 8 bases unmatched. The CDR3 region is CASRSEGGLEQYF. The CDR3 DNA sequence: TGTGCCAGCAGATCCGAGGGAGGGCTCGAGCAGTACTTC.

The chain is built from TRBV27 and TRBJ1-2, with no clear D. This CDR3 is built from 12 residues. The germline V gene has CDR1 MNHEY and CDR2 SMNVEV (reference sequence). Deletions cut 2 bases from V and 8 bases from J, with 9 bases between. CDR3 nucleotide sequence: TGTGCCAGCAGTTTACGGGGTAGGGGCTACACCTTC. Translation gives CASSLRGRGYTF.

The chain links TRBV19 to TRBJ2-1; 11 bases align to TRBD2. Germline CDR1 reads LNHDA; CDR2 reads SQIVND (reference sequence). This CDR3 has 15 residues. V trimming: 3 bases; J trimming: 7 bases; junction bases outside the gene matches: 5. For the CDR3, the DNA is TGTGCCAGTAGTATTTTAGCGGGAGGGGGGAATGAGCAGTTCTTC. Protein: CASSILAGGGNEQFF. The full variable domain, completed using reference TRBV19 and TRBJ2-1, is DGGITQSPKYLFRKEGQNVTLSCEQNLNHDAMYWYRQDPGQGLRLIYYSQIVNDFQKGDIAEGYSVSREKKESFPLTVTSAQKNPTAFYLCASSILAGGGNEQFFGPGTRLTVL.

This clone was seen a few times. This chain uses TRBV4-1 with TRBJ2-2; D is possibly TRBD1 (6 bases). CDR1 is MGHRA, CDR2 YSYEKL, per germline. The CDR3 has 16 residues. V shed 4 bases and J shed 0 bases, with 12 bases lying between them. In nucleotides, the CDR3 is TGCGCCAGCAGCCCACAGGGAACCGCGAACACCGGGGAGCTGTTTTTT. Its translation: CASSPQGTANTGELFF.

The rearrangement links TRBV5-4 to TRBJ2-3, with 7 nucleotides matching TRBD2. CDR3 length: 17 amino acids. Looked up from germline, CDR1 is SGHNT and CDR2 is YYREEE (reference sequence). V lost 0 bases to trimming and J lost 4 bases; unmatched junction nucleotides: 11. CDR3 residues: CASSLDPAGRWSDTQYF. Written as DNA, the CDR3 is TGTGCCAGCAGCTTGGATCCAGCGGGAAGGTGGTCAGATACGCAGTATTTT.